Below, one TCR beta chain is given with its context. The data were taken from a study of blood T cell repertoires in COVID-19. About the research overall: Samples came from the United States, Italy and Spain, spanning acute and convalescent COVID-19. The analysed material was cDNA or gDNA that came from T cells, B-cell-depleted T cells, or PBMCs.

In germline, CDR1 is PRHDT, CDR2 FYEKMQ (reference sequence). This CDR3 is built from 17 residues. Germline trimming cut 5 bases from V and 4 bases from J; bases unmatched to any gene: 11. In the original analysis: Amplification from reference gene primers served as the basis for estimated nucleated cell counts. This table comes from immunoSEQ multiplex PCR, and its TCRdb copy is limited to in-frame clones, with some not included. Clonal size and the V and J genes are those of that table, whereas D and trimming came from the DNA. The sample has about 88,000 clones; about 92% are singletons. The Seattle patients, enrolled during active infection, were followed longitudinally.

The receptor was isolated from a man younger than 35 with COVID-19, enrolled during active disease. The sequenced sample was peripheral blood. The V call is TRBV13, the J call TRBJ2-1; 10 bases are shared with TRBD1. The CDR3: CASSPQGQGTMYNEQFF. The CDR3 region has the DNA TGTGCCAGCAGCCCCCAGGGACAGGGGACTATGTACAATGAGCAGTTCTTC.